The clone carrying this T cell receptor beta chain was detected many times. What it binds is unknown. Germline CDR1 is SEHNR and CDR2 is FQNEAQ (reference sequence). There are 14 residues in the CDR3. Trimming at V came to 1 base and at J to 3 bases, leaving 2 bases not matched to a gene. TCRdb reanalysed the reads using MiXCR and keeps one entry per CDR3 protein. This table holds about 89,000 distinct CDR3 sequences, approximately 30% found once. These data originate in a study of T cell repertoires in cytomegalovirus infection. Study-level background: Recently identified HLA-C-restricted CMV epitopes were used, and well-studied HLA-B-restricted CMV epitopes were used as well.

The sequence was collected from a human donor in good health (CMV status not recorded). Some clones in this sample may be carry-over from other donors' samples. The sequenced sample was CD8+ T cells from cultured PBMCs, obtained from culture after CMV antigen stimulation. This rearrangement joins TRBV7-9 to TRBJ2-5, with TRBD1 matching 7 bases. CDR3 protein: CASSLVGTEETQYF. The CDR3 DNA reads as TGTGCCAGCAGCTTAGTGGGGACAGAAGAGACCCAGTACTTC.